The 16 T cell receptor beta chains below all came from one sample that was sequenced in a study of CDR3 diversity in severe acne. Via MiXCR, TCRdb re-called the PCR reads, giving one row per CDR3 protein. In the table there are roughly 100,000 distinct CDR3 sequences, 51% of which are singletons. Sequencing was done on a sample of blood. These TCRs come from a male donor with acne.

This clonotype has more than one count but fewer than ten. The chain couples TRBV25-1 to TRBJ1-6; D is unresolved. Trimming shortened V by 6 bases and J by 2 bases, and 14 bases separated the two germline ends. The CDR3 sequence is 16 residues long. Germline CDR1 MGHDK, CDR2 SYGVNS. The CDR3 DNA reads TGTGCCAGCAGCCCTACCGGACGTACCTATAATTCACCCCTCCACTTT. The encoded protein is CASSPTGRTYNSPLHF.

The V gene is TRBV29-1, the J gene TRBJ2-5; 7 nucleotides match TRBD1. The CDR3 totals 15 residues. Losses at the gene ends were 0 bases for V and 5 bases for J; bases not matched to a gene: 9. Germline loops: CDR1 SQVTM, CDR2 ANQGSEA. The CDR3 region is CSVEEPTGFRETQYF. The CDR3 bases are TGCAGCGTTGAAGAACCGACAGGGTTTAGGGAGACCCAGTACTTC.

By sample fraction, this clonotype is medium-sized (0.01 to 0.1%). The chain links TRBV20-1 to TRBJ2-7; 7 bases map to TRBD1. Germline trimming cut 6 bases from V and 6 bases from J; bases unmatched to any gene: 2. CDR1 and CDR2 (germline): DFQATT, SNEGSKA (reference sequence). The CDR3 extends over 10 amino acids. The CDR3 loop is CSASGGEQYF. CDR3 sequence (DNA): TGCAGTGCCTCAGGGGGCGAGCAGTACTTC.

The table lists this clonotype with many counts. The chain employs TRBV19 and TRBJ2-7, with TRBD1 matching 8 bases. CDR1 and CDR2 from the germline V gene are LNHDA and SQIVND (reference sequence). The V and J ends lost 5 bases and 3 bases, in that order; junction bases with no gene match: 15. CDR3 length equals 17 residues. CDR3 DNA: TGTGCCAGTAGTGGTGCGACAGGGGCATTGCAACACTACGAGCAGTACTTC. This gives the protein CASSGATGALQHYEQYF.

This clonotype occurred a few times. The chain joins TRBV2 to TRBJ1-5, with no clear D. The V gene's germline CDR1 is SNHLY and CDR2 FYNNEI. The CDR3 totals 14 residues. Deletions cut 2 bases from V and 5 bases from J, with 10 bases between. The CDR3 nucleotides are TGTGCCAGCAGTGAAAGGAGGATGGATCAGCCCCAGCATTTT. It encodes CASSERRMDQPQHF.

This clonotype occurred many times. This chain connects TRBV6-6 to TRBJ2-5; 10 bases match TRBD1. V dropped 0 bases and J dropped 4; count of bases not matched to a gene: 2. CDR3 length: 15 amino acids. Per germline, CDR1 MNHNY and CDR2 SVGAGI (reference sequence). In nucleotides, the CDR3 is TGTGCCAGCAGTTACTCCCGGACAGGGGGAGAGACCCAGTACTTC. Translated, it gives CASSYSRTGGETQYF.

This clonotype occurred many times. The genes are TRBV6-4 and TRBJ1-1; D is perhaps TRBD1 (6 bases). Germline values: CDR1 MRHNA, CDR2 SNTAGT. The CDR3 is 13 amino acids. Trimming removed 6 bases at V and 5 bases at J, with 13 bases between. The CDR3 here is CASRRTEGTEAFF. CDR3 bases: TGTGCCAGCAGGAGGACAGAGGGAACTGAAGCTTTCTTT.

This clonotype was seen many times. This sequence joins TRBV7-9 and TRBJ2-3, with TRBD2 matching 15 bases. J was trimmed by 3 bases and V by 3 bases; bases with no gene match: 4. Germline CDR1 SEHNR, CDR2 FQNEAQ (reference sequence). There are 17 residues in the CDR3. Here the CDR3 reads CASSFGTSGGRTDTQYF. Written as DNA, the CDR3 is TGTGCCAGCAGCTTCGGGACTAGCGGGGGGAGGACAGATACGCAGTATTTT.

This rearrangement joins TRBV13 to TRBJ2-5; 9 bases are a match to TRBD2. Germline V gene lookup returns CDR1 PRHDT and CDR2 FYEKMQ (reference sequence). V shed 2 bases and J 2 bases; nucleotides not matched to a gene: 6. The CDR3 spans 16 residues. The CDR3 sequence is CASSLPGLAGQETQYF. CDR3 nucleotides: TGTGCCAGCAGCTTACCGGGACTAGCAGGGCAAGAGACCCAGTACTTC.

In its sample, this clonotype was seen many times. V is TRBV9 and J is TRBJ1-1; 9 bases fit TRBD1. The CDR3 is made up of 16 amino acids. The J segment lost 1 base and the V segment lost 0 bases, leaving 4 bases of the junction unmatched. Germline V gene sequence: CDR1 SGDLS, CDR2 YYNGEE. The CDR3 nucleotides read TGTGCCAGCAGCGTAGGGACAGGGGTTGGGAACACTGAAGCTTTCTTT. It translates to CASSVGTGVGNTEAFF.

In its sample, this clonotype was seen a few times. This sequence joins TRBV9 and TRBJ1-6, with 7 bases aligning to TRBD1. CDR1 SGDLS and CDR2 YYNGEE come from the germline V gene. The junction had 5 bases not matched to a gene; V was cut back by 4 bases and J by 7 bases. The CDR3 is 14 residues long. The CDR3 region has the DNA TGTGCCAGCAGCTCCGGGACAGTGAATTCACCCCTCCACTTT. Protein: CASSSGTVNSPLHF.

Turning to this clonotype: Since a much larger clone is just one base distant, this may be a read error. The V and J genes are TRBV5-4 and TRBJ2-3; weak D call: TRBD2 (5 bases). Per germline, CDR1 SGHNT and CDR2 YYREEE (reference sequence). This CDR3 is built from 12 residues. The V gene lost 10 bases and the J gene lost 5 bases, with 14 bases spanning the gap. CDR3 in amino acids: CALGLAGDTQYF. The CDR3 nucleotides are TGTGCCCTGGGCTTGGCGGGAGATACGCAGTATTTT. Variable domain in full (rest from reference TRBV5-4 and TRBJ2-3): ETGVTQSPTHLIKTRGQQVTLRCSSQSGHNTVSWYQQALGQGPQFIFQYYREEENGRGNFPPRFSGLQFPNYSSELNVNALELDDSALYLCALGLAGDTQYFGPGTRLTVL.

The V gene is TRBV6-6, the J gene TRBJ2-2, with D hard to call. Germline V lookup: CDR1 MNHNY, CDR2 SVGAGI (reference sequence). Trimming took off 7 bases at V and 6 bases at J, with 18 bases between the two ends. The CDR3 is made up of 15 amino acids. The CDR3 protein is CASINALHSPGELFF. In nucleotides, the CDR3 is TGTGCCAGCATCAATGCACTACATTCCCCCGGGGAGCTGTTTTTT.

The rearrangement links TRBV6-1 to TRBJ2-5; the match to TRBD1 covers 8 bases. Trimming cost V 5 bases and J 0 bases; bases outside gene matches: 8. This CDR3 is 16 amino acids long. Looked up from germline, CDR1 is MNHNS and CDR2 is SASEGT. CDR3 sequence: CASSLQGASYQETQYF. The CDR3 bases are TGTGCCAGCAGTCTTCAGGGGGCGTCATACCAAGAGACCCAGTACTTC.

This chain uses TRBV24-1 with TRBJ2-5, with D possibly called TRBD1 or TRBD2 (6 bases each). Germline V gene sequence: CDR1 KGHDR, CDR2 SFDVKD. The V and J ends lost 5 bases and 2 bases respectively, with 11 bases between them. The CDR3 has 14 amino acids. The DNA of the CDR3 is TGTGCCACCAGTGGCGGGACACTGCAAGAGACCCAGTACTTC. It yields the protein CATSGGTLQETQYF.

The CDR3 reads CASPGTDSYEQYF. CDR3 nucleotides: TGCGCCAGTCCAGGGACGGACTCCTACGAGCAGTACTTC. The chain links TRBV5-1 to TRBJ2-7; possibly TRBD1 or TRBD2 for D (5 bases each). The V end lost 8 bases, the J end lost 0 bases, and 12 bases lay between the germline ends. This CDR3 contains 13 residues. CDR1 and CDR2 (germline): SGHRS, YFSETQ. Supplemented by reference TRBV5-1 and TRBJ2-7, the full variable domain reads KAGVTQTPRYLIKTRGQQVTLSCSPISGHRSVSWYQQTPGQGLQFLFEYFSETQRNKGNFPGRFSGRQFSNSRSEMNVSTLELGDSALYLCASPGTDSYEQYFGPGTRLTVT.